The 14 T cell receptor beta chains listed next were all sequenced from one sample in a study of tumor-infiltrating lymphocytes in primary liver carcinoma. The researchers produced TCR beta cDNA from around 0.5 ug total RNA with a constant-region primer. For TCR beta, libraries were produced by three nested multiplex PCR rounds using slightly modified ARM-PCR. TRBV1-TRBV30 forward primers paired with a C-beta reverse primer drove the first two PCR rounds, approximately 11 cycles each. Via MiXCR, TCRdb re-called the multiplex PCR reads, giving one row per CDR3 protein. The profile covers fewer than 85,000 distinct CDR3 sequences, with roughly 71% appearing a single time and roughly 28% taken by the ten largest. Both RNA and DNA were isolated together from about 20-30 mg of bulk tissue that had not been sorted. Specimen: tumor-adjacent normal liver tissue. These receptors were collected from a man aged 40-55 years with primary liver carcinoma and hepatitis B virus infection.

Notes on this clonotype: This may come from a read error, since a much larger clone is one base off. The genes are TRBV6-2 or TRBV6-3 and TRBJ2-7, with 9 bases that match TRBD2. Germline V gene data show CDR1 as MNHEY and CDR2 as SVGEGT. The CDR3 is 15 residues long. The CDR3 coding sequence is TGTGCCAGCAGCACTCCGACTAGCGGAGGGTACGAGAAGTACTTC. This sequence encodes CASSTPTSGGYEKYF.

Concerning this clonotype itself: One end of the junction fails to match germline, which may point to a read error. The DNA for the CDR3 is TGTGCCAGCGGAATCCAAGGCGTCACCGAGGAGCTGTTTTTT. Translation: CASGIQGVTEELFF. This rearrangement joins TRBV4-2 to TRBJ2-2; no clear D. Germline V gives CDR1 LGHNA, CDR2 YNFKEQ. The CDR3 covers 14 residues.

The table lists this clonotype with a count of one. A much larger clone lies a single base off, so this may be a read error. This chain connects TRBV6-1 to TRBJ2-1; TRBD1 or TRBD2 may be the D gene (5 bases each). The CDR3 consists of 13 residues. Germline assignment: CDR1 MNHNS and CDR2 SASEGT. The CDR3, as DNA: TGTGCCAACAGTGAAGAGAGGGGCATTGAGCAGTTCTTC. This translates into CANSEERGIEQFF.

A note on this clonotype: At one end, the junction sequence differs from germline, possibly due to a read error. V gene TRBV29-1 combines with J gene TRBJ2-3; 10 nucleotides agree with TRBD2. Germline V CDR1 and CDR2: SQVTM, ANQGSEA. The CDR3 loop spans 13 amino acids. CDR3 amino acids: CSVAPSGSDTQFF. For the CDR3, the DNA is TGCAGCGTTGCTCCTAGCGGGAGTGATACGCAGTTTTTT.

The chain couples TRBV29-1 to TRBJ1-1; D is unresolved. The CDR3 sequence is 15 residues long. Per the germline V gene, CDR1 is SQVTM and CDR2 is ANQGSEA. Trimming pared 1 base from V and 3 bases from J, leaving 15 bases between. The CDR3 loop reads CSVEAFGGRDTEAFF. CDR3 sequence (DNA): TGCAGCGTTGAAGCCTTCGGAGGGAGGGACACTGAAGCTTTCTTT.

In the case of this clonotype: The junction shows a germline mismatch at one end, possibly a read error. This CDR3 reads CASSSIPSSYNEEFF. DNA of the CDR3: TGTGCCAGCAGTTCAATCCCAAGCTCCTACAATGAGGAGTTCTTC. The chain employs TRBV6-2 or TRBV6-3 and TRBJ2-1, with D uncertain. CDR1 and CDR2 from the germline V gene are MNHEY and SVGEGT. This CDR3 contains 15 residues.

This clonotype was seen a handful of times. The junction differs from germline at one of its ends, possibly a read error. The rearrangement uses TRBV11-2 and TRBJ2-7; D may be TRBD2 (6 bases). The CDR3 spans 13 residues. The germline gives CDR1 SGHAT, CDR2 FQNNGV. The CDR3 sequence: CASSFGEASEQQF. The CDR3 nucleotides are TGTGCCAGCAGCTTCGGAGAGGCTAGCGAGCAGCAATTC.

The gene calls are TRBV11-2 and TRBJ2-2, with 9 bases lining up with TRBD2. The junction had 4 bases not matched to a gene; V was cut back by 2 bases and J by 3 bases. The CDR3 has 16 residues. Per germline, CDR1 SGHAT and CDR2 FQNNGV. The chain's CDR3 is CASSLNAGGDTGELFF. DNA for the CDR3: TGTGCCAGCAGCTTAAATGCGGGAGGGGACACCGGGGAGCTGTTTTTT.

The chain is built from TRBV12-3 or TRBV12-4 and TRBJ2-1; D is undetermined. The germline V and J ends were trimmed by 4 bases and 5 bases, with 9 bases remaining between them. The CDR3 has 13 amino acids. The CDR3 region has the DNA TGTGCCAGCAGTTATGACGAAAACAATGAGCAGTTCTTC. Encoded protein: CASSYDENNEQFF.

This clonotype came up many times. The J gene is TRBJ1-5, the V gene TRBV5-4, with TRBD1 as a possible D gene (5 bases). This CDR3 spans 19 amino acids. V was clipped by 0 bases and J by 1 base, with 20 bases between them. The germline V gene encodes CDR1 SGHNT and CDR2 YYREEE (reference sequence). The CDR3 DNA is TGTGCCAGCAGCTTGGTTCGGGACCCCCTTCCCCGGAGCAATCAGCCCCAGCATTTT. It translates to CASSLVRDPLPRSNQPQHF.

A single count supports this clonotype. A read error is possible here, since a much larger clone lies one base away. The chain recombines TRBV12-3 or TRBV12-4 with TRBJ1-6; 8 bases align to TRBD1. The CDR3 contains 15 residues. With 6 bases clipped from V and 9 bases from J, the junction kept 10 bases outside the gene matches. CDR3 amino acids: CASRTGRGRLSPLHF. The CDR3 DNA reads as TGTGCCAGCAGAACCGGCAGGGGGCGTCTTTCACCCCTCCACTTT.

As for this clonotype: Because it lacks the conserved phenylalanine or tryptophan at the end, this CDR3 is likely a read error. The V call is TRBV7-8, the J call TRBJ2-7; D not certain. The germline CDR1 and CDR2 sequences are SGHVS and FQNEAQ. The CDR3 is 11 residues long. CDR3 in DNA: TGTGCCAACAGCTTATCATACGAGCAGTACTAC. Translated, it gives CANSLSYEQYY.

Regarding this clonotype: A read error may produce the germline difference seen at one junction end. In DNA, the CDR3 is TGTGCCAGTAGTTACTCAGGGGGTAGTGGGACCCAGTACTTC. Protein sequence: CASSYSGGSGTQYF. V and J are TRBV6-5 and TRBJ2-5; the match to TRBD1 covers 7 bases. Germline V gene data show CDR1 as MNHEY and CDR2 as SVGAGI. This CDR3 is 14 amino acids long.

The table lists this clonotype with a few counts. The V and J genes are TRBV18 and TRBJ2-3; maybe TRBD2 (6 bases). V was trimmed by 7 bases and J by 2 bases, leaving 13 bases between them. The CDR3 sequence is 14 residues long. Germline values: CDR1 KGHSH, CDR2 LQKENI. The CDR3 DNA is TGTGCCAGCTTCCCAGCGGGCTTCACAGATACGCAGTATTTT. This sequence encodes CASFPAGFTDTQYF.